The sequence of this T cell receptor beta chain was determined in a study of blood T cell repertoires in COVID-19. Study at large: In each case, the material was cDNA or gDNA derived from T cells, B-cell-depleted T cells, or PBMCs.

This clone was picked up a small number of times. The junction departs from the called germline gene at one end, perhaps through a read error. This study enrolled people aged about 18 to 100 from about two dozen US geographic areas. Grouping used clinical history reported by participants in a survey and questionnaire. The germline V gene encodes CDR1 SSHAT and CDR2 FNYEAQ (reference sequence). There are 16 residues in the CDR3. Profiling relied on immunoSEQ multiplex PCR, and the TCRdb table lists in-frame clones only, not all of them. The table lists 300,000 to 350,000 clones, roughly 89% of them singletons.

The sequenced sample consisted of PBMCs or T cells enriched from blood (not recorded which). This TCR came from a woman between 18 and 29 years old with acute COVID-19. This chain joins TRBV7-7 and TRBJ2-2; 9 bases are shared with TRBD2. For the CDR3, the DNA is TGTGCTAGCAGCTCGATAGCGGGAGTAGGAACCGGGGAGCTGTTTTTT. This sequence encodes CASSSIAGVGTGELFF.